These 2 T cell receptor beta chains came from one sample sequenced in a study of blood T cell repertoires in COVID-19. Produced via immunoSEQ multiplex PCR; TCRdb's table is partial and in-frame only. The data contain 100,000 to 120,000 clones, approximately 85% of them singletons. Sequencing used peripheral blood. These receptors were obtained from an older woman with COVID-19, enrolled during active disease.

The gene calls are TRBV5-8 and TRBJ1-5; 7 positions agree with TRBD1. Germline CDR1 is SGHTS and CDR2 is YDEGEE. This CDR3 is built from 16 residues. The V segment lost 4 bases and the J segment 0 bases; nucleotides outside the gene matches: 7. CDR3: CASSLGTVNSNQPQHF. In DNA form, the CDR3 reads TGTGCCAGCAGCCTAGGGACAGTCAATAGCAATCAGCCCCAGCATTTT. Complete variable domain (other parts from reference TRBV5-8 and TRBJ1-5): EAGVTQSPTHLIKTRGQQATLRCSPISGHTSVYWYQQALGLGLQFLLWYDEGEERNRGNFPPRFSGRQFPNYSSELNVNALELEDSALYLCASSLGTVNSNQPQHFGDGTRLSIL.

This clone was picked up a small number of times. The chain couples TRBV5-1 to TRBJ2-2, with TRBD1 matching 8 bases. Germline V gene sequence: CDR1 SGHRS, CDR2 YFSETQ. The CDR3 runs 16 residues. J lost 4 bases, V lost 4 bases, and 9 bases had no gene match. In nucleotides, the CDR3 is TGCGCCAGCAGCCGGACAGGGACCGCGAGCACCGGGGAGCTGTTTTTT. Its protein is CASSRTGTASTGELFF. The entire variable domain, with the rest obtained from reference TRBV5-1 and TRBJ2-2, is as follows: KAGVTQTPRYLIKTRGQQVTLSCSPISGHRSVSWYQQTPGQGLQFLFEYFSETQRNKGNFPGRFSGRQFSNSRSEMNVSTLELGDSALYLCASSRTGTASTGELFFGEGSRLTVL.